This TCR beta chain comes out of a study of cytomegalovirus exposure and HLA in healthy donors. Trimming cost V 5 bases and J 1 base, with 8 bases left between them. The CDR3 has 13 amino acids. Looked up from germline, CDR1 is KGHSH and CDR2 is LQKENI. Researchers ran the PCR with 60 Vbeta and 13 Jbeta primers. TCRdb's copy holds only in-frame clones and misses some; the assay was immunoSEQ multiplex PCR. The data hold roughly 170,000 clones, with 84% observed a single time. Sequencing was done on a sample of PBMCs. V gene TRBV18 combines with J gene TRBJ1-1; no clear D gene. The sequence came from a man younger than 40 in good health and CMV-seronegative. This CDR3 is CASSNGGNTEAFF. The CDR3 DNA reads TGTGCCAGCTCAAATGGAGGGAACACTGAAGCTTTCTTT.